The TCR beta chain described here comes from a study of T cell repertoires in cytomegalovirus infection. In this sample, this clonotype turned up a few times. Its cognate antigen is unknown. TCRdb used MiXCR to reprocess the reads, holding one entry per CDR3 protein. The sample lists about 920,000 distinct CDR3 sequences, less than 35% occurring once. The clonotype was recovered from a human donor in good health (CMV status not recorded). Some clones in this sample may be carry-over from other donors' samples. The specimen comprised cultured CD8+ T cells from PBMCs, sampled from culture after CMV antigen stimulation.

Here the CDR3 DNA reads TGTGCCAGCAGTCCCCGGGACAGGGTACAAGAGACCCAGTACTTC. Protein: CASSPRDRVQETQYF. The V and J genes are TRBV27 and TRBJ2-5; TRBD1 matches at 9 bases. Looked up from germline, CDR1 is MNHEY and CDR2 is SMNVEV (reference sequence). The V gene end was trimmed by 5 bases and the J gene end by 2 bases; junction bases not matched to a gene: 6. The CDR3 is 15 amino acids.